This TCR beta chain originates from a study of T-cell reconstitution after alpha-beta-depleted transplantation in children. Study outcomes and limitations: Where some patients showed high TCRbeta diversity at day 60, it came from recipient T cells and thymic progenitors that had survived. After transplant, at about two months, alpha-beta T cells were reportedly derived from several hundred expanded graft clones. Counts and diversity of T cells one year after transplant came mostly from newly produced T cells.

Preparation of the TCRbeta library was carried out with unique molecular identifiers. TCRdb called the PCR reads again in MiXCR, with one record for every CDR3 protein. Altogether 90,000 to 100,000 distinct CDR3 sequences are present, roughly a quarter being singletons, with the ten largest covering about a fifth. On this clonotype itself: What it recognizes is unknown.

The CDR3 spans 15 residues. V lost 0 bases, J lost 4 bases, and 11 bases lay in between. Germline CDR1 is SGHRS and CDR2 is YFSETQ. The chain uses TRBV5-1 and TRBJ2-1; perhaps TRBD2 as D (6 bases). This specimen was PBMCs, taken before TCRalphabeta/CD19-depleted stem cell transplant. The TCR originated in a boy aged 2-15 years with acute lymphoblastic leukemia, due to receive a stem cell transplant. CDR3 nucleotides: TGCGCCAGCAGCTTGGAGGGTAGCGGATACAATGAGCAGTTCTTC. Encoded protein: CASSLEGSGYNEQFF.